The entry that follows covers one T cell receptor beta chain sequence. This entry belongs to a study of siplizumab effects on memory and regulatory T cells. The length of the CDR3 is 14 residues. Germline assignment: CDR1 SGHDT and CDR2 YYEEEE. V lost 4 bases to trimming and J lost 2 bases, with 7 bases between them. The table came from immunoSEQ multiplex PCR; TCRdb's copy has only in-frame clones and leaves some out. In the table there are some 90,000 clones, around 90% of which are singletons. This TCR came from a human donor in good health. The genes are TRBV5-6 and TRBJ2-6, with TRBD1 as a possible D gene (5 bases). The sequencing sample was made of CD4+ T cells sorted from blood. The CDR3 sequence: CASSDSAGANVLTF. The CDR3 DNA is TGTGCCAGCAGCGACAGCGCTGGGGCCAACGTCCTGACTTTC.